This T cell receptor beta chain was observed in a study of PD-L1 blockade in urothelial cancer. Per the germline V gene, CDR1 is KGHSH and CDR2 is LQKENI. The V gene lost 5 bases and the J gene lost 8 bases, with 12 bases spanning the gap. This CDR3 spans 12 amino acids. Sequencing was performed with immunoSEQ multiplex PCR; in TCRdb, only in-frame clones are kept and a portion is missing. This table holds tens of thousands of clones, approximately 72% found once. As for time point: pretreatment peripheral blood. The sequence was obtained from a man between 65 and 85 years old with urothelial cancer. This chain uses TRBV18 with TRBJ1-1; no definite D call. The sequenced sample was PBMCs, obtained around atezolizumab (anti-PD-L1) treatment. CDR3 nucleotides: TGTGCCAGCTCAGCAACTACCCAAGAAGCTTTCTTT. This gives the protein CASSATTQEAFF.